Below, 23 T cell receptor beta chains from the same sample are listed, as sequenced in a study of post-analysis software for immune sequencing data. Whole-study findings and limits: Controls showed lower frequencies than patients for a few TRBV segments, and TRBV5-6, TRBV5-1 and TRBV20-1 were among these.

The antigens these receptors bind are not known. TCR beta cDNA libraries had unique molecular identifiers. TCRdb re-analysed the PCR reads in MiXCR, keeping a single row per CDR3 protein. The data hold fewer than 700,000 distinct CDR3 sequences, with around 44% observed a single time. Sequencing input: blood. The receptors shown here come from a girl aged 10 to 17 with multiple sclerosis.

This sequence joins TRBV1 and TRBJ2-1; the D call in the table, TRBD1, was not verified against the DNA. TRBV1 is deemed a pseudogene. The CDR3 totals 16 residues. The CDR3 region is CTSSQPTGTGRNEQFF. As DNA, the CDR3 is TGCACCAGCAGCCAACCCACCGGGACAGGGCGGAATGAGCAGTTCTTC.

This clonotype occurred a few times. The V gene is TRBV5-1, the J gene TRBJ2-6; D is unresolved. The CDR3 sequence is 16 residues long. The V end lost 4 bases, the J end lost 0 bases, and 11 bases lay between the germline ends. CDR1 and CDR2 (germline): SGHRS, YFSETQ. CDR3 nucleotide sequence: TGCGCCAGCAGCGCCCGGCCAGCCTCTGGGGCCAACGTCCTGACTTTC. As protein: CASSARPASGANVLTF.

This clonotype was observed a single time. The chain couples TRBV20-1 to TRBJ2-7; no firm D call. Germline V gene data show CDR1 as DFQATT and CDR2 as SNEGSKA (reference sequence). The CDR3 is 13 residues long. Between the trimmed V and J ends, which lost 7 bases and 4 bases, there was a span of 17 bases. CDR3 loop: CSVRSGGRYEQYF. The CDR3 DNA is TGCAGTGTGAGGTCTGGCGGAAGATACGAGCAGTACTTC.

V is TRBV6-2 or TRBV6-3 and J is TRBJ2-1, with a tentative D call TRBD2 (5 bases). Germline V CDR1 and CDR2: MNHEY, SVGEGT. The CDR3 length is 14 residues. The V gene lost 0 bases and the J gene lost 9 bases, with 12 bases spanning the gap. The CDR3 loop is CASSYSTREGEQFF. The CDR3 DNA reads TGTGCCAGCAGTTACTCGACCCGAGAGGGTGAGCAGTTCTTC.

This clonotype was picked up a small number of times. J is TRBJ1-4 and V is TRBV4-1; 11 nucleotides align to TRBD1. V dropped 1 base and J dropped 6; count of bases not matched to a gene: 13. CDR1 is MGHRA and CDR2 is YSYEKL in the germline V gene. This CDR3 spans 19 amino acids. CDR3 nucleotides: TGCGCCAGCAGCCAAGTTGGTGGACAGGGGGCAGGGTGGGATGAAAAACTGTTTTTT. Translated: CASSQVGGQGAGWDEKLFF.

The J gene is TRBJ2-3, the V gene TRBV4-1, with 8 bases that match TRBD2. The germline V gene has CDR1 MGHRA and CDR2 YSYEKL. The CDR3 has 15 amino acids. After removal of 4 bases from V and 2 bases from J, the junction contained 5 bases not matched to a gene. The CDR3 DNA reads as TGCGCCAGCAGCCTTGACGGGGGGGTCACAGATACGCAGTATTTT. Translating gives CASSLDGGVTDTQYF.

The V call is TRBV5-4, the J call TRBJ2-7; 8 bases map to TRBD1. Losses at the gene ends were 3 bases for V and 4 bases for J; bases not matched to a gene: 12. CDR3 length equals 16 residues. Per the germline V gene, CDR1 is SGHNT and CDR2 is YYREEE (reference sequence). The CDR3 DNA reads as TGTGCCAGCAGCTGGAAACCGGGACAGGTGACTTACGAGCAGTACTTC. Amino acid sequence: CASSWKPGQVTYEQYF.

This clonotype has a handful of counts. The chain joins TRBV6-5 to TRBJ1-5, with D unclear. Germline-derived CDR1 and CDR2 are MNHEY and SVGAGI. V lost 2 bases, J lost 4 bases, and 6 bases lay in between. CDR3 length: 13 amino acids. CDR3 residues: CASSYLRNQPQHF. The DNA for the CDR3 is TGTGCCAGCAGTTACCTGAGGAATCAGCCCCAGCATTTT.

This clonotype was recorded only once. The CDR3 DNA is TGTGCCACCCGTACAGACAATGAGCAGTTCTTC. It codes for CATRTDNEQFF. The chain carries TRBV24-1 and TRBJ2-1; no clear D gene. CDR3 size: 11 residues. V was trimmed by 9 bases and J by 5 bases, leaving 7 bases between them. Germline CDR1 reads KGHDR; CDR2 reads SFDVKD.

This clonotype was detected a few times. J is TRBJ2-7 and V is TRBV6-5, with 8 bases matching TRBD1. The CDR3 covers 18 residues. Germline-derived CDR1 and CDR2 are MNHEY and SVGAGI. V shed 0 bases, J shed 1 base, and the junction held 11 bases outside the gene matches. CDR3 bases: TGTGCCAGCAGTTACTCAGAAGCTGGACAGGGCAAATCCTACGAGCAGTACTTC. It is translated as CASSYSEAGQGKSYEQYF.

This chain joins TRBV13 and TRBJ2-5; no clear D gene. The germline V gene has CDR1 PRHDT and CDR2 FYEKMQ (reference sequence). The CDR3 loop spans 15 amino acids. Trimming removed 4 bases from V and 5 bases from J, with 17 bases in between. The CDR3 loop reads CASSWAGERHETQYF. In nucleotides, the CDR3 is TGTGCCAGCAGCTGGGCTGGCGAGCGTCACGAGACCCAGTACTTC.

The table lists this clonotype with a few counts. In DNA, the CDR3 is TGCGCCAGCAGCCAGGATGACAGGGGGCCATCCTACGAGCAGTACTTC. This encodes CASSQDDRGPSYEQYF. The chain recombines TRBV4-1 with TRBJ2-7, with 10 bases matching TRBD1. The CDR3 covers 16 residues. V lost 3 bases and J lost 1; bases outside the gene matches: 6. The V gene's germline CDR1 is MGHRA and CDR2 YSYEKL.

V gene TRBV5-1 combines with J gene TRBJ2-1; 10 positions agree with TRBD2. Unmatched junction bases numbered 6, after V lost 4 bases and J lost 8 bases. The V gene's germline CDR1 is SGHRS and CDR2 YFSETQ. There are 14 residues in the CDR3. The chain's CDR3 is CASSVLAGADEQFF. The DNA of the CDR3 is TGCGCCAGCAGCGTCCTAGCGGGAGCGGATGAGCAGTTCTTC.

This clonotype has more than one count but fewer than ten. This rearrangement joins TRBV12-3 or TRBV12-4 to TRBJ2-5; tentative D call: TRBD2 (6 bases). The CDR3 is made up of 14 amino acids. Trimming stripped 3 bases from V and 2 bases from J, with 10 bases between. The CDR3 is CASSFPGRQETQYF. CDR3 in DNA: TGTGCCAGCAGTTTCCCCGGGAGACAAGAGACCCAGTACTTC.

J is TRBJ2-3 and V is TRBV5-6, with 8 bases that match TRBD1. CDR1 is SGHDT and CDR2 is YYEEEE in the germline V gene. The length of the CDR3 is 13 residues. The trim removed 7 bases at V and 5 bases at J, leaving 6 bases unmatched. The CDR3 reads CASGQGWGDTQYF. The CDR3 DNA reads TGTGCCAGCGGACAGGGTTGGGGAGATACGCAGTATTTT.

The chain links TRBV20-1 to TRBJ2-7; the match to TRBD1 covers 8 bases. The ends lost 2 bases at V and 2 bases at J; junction bases unmatched: 5. CDR1 is DFQATT, CDR2 SNEGSKA, per germline (reference sequence). The CDR3 has 14 amino acids. In nucleotides, the CDR3 is TGCAGTGCTAGATACCCAGGGGGCCCCTACGAGCAGTACTTC. Protein product: CSARYPGGPYEQYF.

V usage is TRBV11-2 and J usage is TRBJ1-5; 8 bases are a match to TRBD1. With 4 bases clipped from V and 4 bases from J, the junction kept 9 bases outside the gene matches. Germline V CDR1 and CDR2: SGHAT, FQNNGV. The CDR3 totals 16 residues. CDR3 in amino acids: CASSCNRDRRNQPQHF. For the CDR3, the DNA is TGTGCCAGCAGCTGTAACCGGGACAGGCGGAATCAGCCCCAGCATTTT. The full variable domain, completed using reference TRBV11-2 and TRBJ1-5, is EAGVAQSPRYKIIEKRQSVAFWCNPISGHATLYWYQQILGQGPKLLIQFQNNGVVDDSQLPKDRFSAERLKGVDSTLKIQPAKLEDSAVYLCASSCNRDRRNQPQHFGDGTRLSIL.

For the CDR3, the DNA is TGTGCCAGCAGCTCCGTAGAGCAGTACTTC. Protein: CASSSVEQYF. The J gene is TRBJ2-4, the V gene TRBV7-2; D gene ambiguous. The CDR3 totals 10 residues. Trimming removed 4 bases at V and 13 bases at J, with 8 bases between. Germline V lookup: CDR1 SGHTA, CDR2 FQGNSA.

This chain connects TRBV5-1 to TRBJ2-5, with 8 positions matching TRBD2. This CDR3 spans 14 amino acids. Germline trimming cut 8 bases from V and 1 base from J; bases unmatched to any gene: 7. The germline gives CDR1 SGHRS, CDR2 YFSETQ. The CDR3 DNA follows: TGCGCCAGTGCGGGGGGCAGGAGCCAAGAGACCCAGTACTTC. Protein product: CASAGGRSQETQYF. Drawing the rest from reference TRBV5-1 and TRBJ2-5, the complete variable domain is KAGVTQTPRYLIKTRGQQVTLSCSPISGHRSVSWYQQTPGQGLQFLFEYFSETQRNKGNFPGRFSGRQFSNSRSEMNVSTLELGDSALYLCASAGGRSQETQYFGPGTRLLVL.

V is TRBV19 and J is TRBJ2-5; 9 bases are a match to TRBD2. From germline, CDR1 is LNHDA and CDR2 SQIVND (reference sequence). The CDR3 spans 16 residues. After removal of 6 bases from V and 2 bases from J, the junction contained 10 bases not matched to a gene. The CDR3 sequence: CASSRSLAGIQETQYF. CDR3 in DNA: TGTGCCAGTAGCAGATCGCTAGCGGGGATACAAGAGACCCAGTACTTC.

This clonotype came up once. This chain links TRBV12-3 or TRBV12-4 with TRBJ2-3; a possible D gene is TRBD1 (5 bases). V was pared by 3 bases and J by 3 bases, with 16 bases between. The CDR3 extends over 16 amino acids. In nucleotides, the CDR3 is TGTGCCAGCAGTTTTAGGGGCAGCTGGGGAACAGATACGCAGTATTTT. It codes for CASSFRGSWGTDTQYF.

This chain connects TRBV12-3 or TRBV12-4 to TRBJ1-5; no definite D call. This CDR3 spans 15 amino acids. Trimming shortened V by 3 bases and J by 4 bases, and 13 bases separated the two germline ends. CDR3: CASSFDFLGNQPQHF. For the CDR3, the DNA is TGTGCCAGCAGTTTTGACTTCTTAGGGAATCAGCCCCAGCATTTT.

This clonotype showed up just once. The chain joins TRBV10-3 to TRBJ1-2; 10 nucleotides align to TRBD1. Germline lookup yields CDR1 ENHRY and CDR2 SYGVKD. The CDR3 spans 15 residues. J was trimmed by 0 bases and V by 9 bases; bases with no gene match: 7. The CDR3 spells CAIRDRGDTNYGYTF. The CDR3 DNA reads TGTGCCATAAGGGACAGGGGAGACACTAACTATGGCTACACCTTC.